One and the same sample provided the 27 T cell receptor beta chains below, sequenced in a study of human T cells and chemical hapten exposure. Specified treatment: therapeutic diphenylcyclopropenone sensitization with weekly scalp DPC. What the library attached to individual cDNA molecules were unique molecular identifiers. From the reads, TCRdb called clonotypes with MiXCR, one entry per CDR3 protein. The sample contains under 5,500 distinct CDR3 sequences, around 48% of which appear only once. The specimen comprised whole blood, sampled before DPC sensitization or 2, 6, or about 24 weeks after (not recorded which). These receptors were collected from an adult with alopecia areata. Some clones in this sample may be carry-over from other donors' samples. This table probably holds off-target reads from a library built for another chain.

This clonotype was detected a few times. V usage is TRBV7-8 and J usage is TRBJ2-1, with D unclear. Germline V gene sequence: CDR1 SGHVS, CDR2 FQNEAQ. Trimming left V 8 bases short and J 6 bases short, with 14 bases between. The CDR3 runs 13 residues. CDR3 protein: CASVRPVINEQFF. CDR3 nucleotides: TGTGCCAGCGTCCGGCCGGTTATCAATGAGCAGTTCTTC.

The chain uses TRBV19 and TRBJ2-1; a weak D match, TRBD1 (6 bases). Trimming cost V 5 bases and J 6 bases, with 20 bases left between them. The CDR3 spans 16 residues. Germline V gene data show CDR1 as LNHDA and CDR2 as SQIVND (reference sequence). CDR3 sequence (DNA): TGTGCCAGTAGTTACCTTTCGGGACACTTAATCAATGAGCAGTTCTTC. Its translation: CASSYLSGHLINEQFF.

The sample holds a few counts of this clonotype. V gene TRBV7-9 combines with J gene TRBJ2-3; 9 bases are a match to TRBD1. This CDR3 contains 15 residues. CDR1 is SEHNR, CDR2 FQNEAQ, per germline (reference sequence). The junction had 6 bases not matched to a gene; V was cut back by 6 bases and J by 2 bases. The CDR3: CASSFGTGYTDTQYF. For the CDR3, the DNA is TGTGCCAGCAGTTTCGGGACAGGGTACACAGATACGCAGTATTTT.

This chain links TRBV29-1 with TRBJ2-3, with D unresolved. Germline V lookup: CDR1 SQVTM, CDR2 ANQGSEA. CDR3 length: 13 amino acids. Trimming removed 1 base at V and 6 bases at J, with 11 bases between. The CDR3 loop reads CSVEARAGDTQYF. CDR3 nucleotides: TGCAGCGTTGAAGCGAGAGCCGGGGATACGCAGTATTTT.

The V and J genes are TRBV7-9 and TRBJ2-5; the D is unclear. The CDR3 sequence is 12 residues long. The V gene's germline CDR1 is SEHNR and CDR2 FQNEAQ (reference sequence). V dropped 8 bases and J dropped 3 bases, with 10 bases sitting between them. The DNA for the CDR3 is TGTGCCAGCCAGTCGTTGGAAGAGACCCAGTACTTC. It is translated as CASQSLEETQYF.

About this clonotype itself: A read error may account for a junction end that differs from germline. CDR3 in DNA: TGTGCCAGCACCCGCTTCAGCGGGGTACAAGAGACCAAGTACTTC. Its protein product is CASTRFSGVQETKYF. The J gene is TRBJ2-5, the V gene TRBV9, with TRBD2 matching over 7 bases. CDR3 length equals 15 residues. The germline V gene has CDR1 SGDLS and CDR2 YYNGEE.

This clonotype appeared a few times. This chain links TRBV27 with TRBJ2-2, with D unclear. Germline V lookup: CDR1 MNHEY, CDR2 SMNVEV (reference sequence). The CDR3 sequence is 17 residues long. V was pared by 0 bases and J by 0 bases, with 11 bases between. CDR3 residues: CASSLSTGHTNTGELFF. CDR3 sequence (DNA): TGTGCCAGCAGTTTATCGACTGGGCATACGAACACCGGGGAGCTGTTTTTT.

V usage is TRBV4-2 and J usage is TRBJ2-7; no clear D gene. CDR3 size: 15 residues. In germline, CDR1 is LGHNA, CDR2 YNFKEQ. Trimming removed 0 bases from V and 2 bases from J, with 11 bases in between. In DNA, the CDR3 is TGTGCCAGCAGCCAAGAACAGTCCGGGCCCTACGAGCAGTACTTC. Translated: CASSQEQSGPYEQYF.

This clonotype was picked up a small number of times. V gene TRBV27 combines with J gene TRBJ2-3; D not resolved. The germline gives CDR1 MNHEY, CDR2 SMNVEV (reference sequence). V was cut by 5 bases and J by 4 bases, with 7 bases left in between. The CDR3 spans 12 residues. The CDR3 is CASSRYADTQYF. The CDR3 DNA follows: TGTGCCAGCAGTCGCTATGCAGATACGCAGTATTTT.

The rearrangement uses TRBV7-6 and TRBJ2-7; the match to TRBD1 covers 7 bases. V was clipped by 5 bases and J by 2 bases; unmatched bases: 3. CDR1 is SGHVS, CDR2 FNYEAQ, per germline. CDR3 length: 13 residues. Written as DNA, the CDR3 is TGTGCCAGCAGCGCTGGGACAGCCTACGAGCAGTACTTC. Translating it yields CASSAGTAYEQYF.

This clonotype has a handful of counts. The rearrangement joins TRBV2 to TRBJ2-1, with 11 bases identical to TRBD2. The CDR3 is made up of 15 amino acids. CDR1 is SNHLY and CDR2 is FYNNEI in the germline V gene. The V segment lost 6 bases and the J segment 9 bases; nucleotides outside the gene matches: 10. The CDR3 DNA is TGTGCCAGCAGGCGAGGGACTAGCGGCGGCAGTGAGCAGTTCTTC. Residues: CASRRGTSGGSEQFF. Filled out from reference TRBV2 and TRBJ2-1, the complete variable domain reads EPEVTQTPSHQVTQMGQEVILRCVPISNHLYFYWYRQILGQKVEFLVSFYNNEISEKSEIFDDQFSVERPDGSNFTLKIRSTKLEDSAMYFCASRRGTSGGSEQFFGPGTRLTVL.

J is TRBJ1-2 and V is TRBV6-1; D is unclear. CDR1 and CDR2 (germline): MNHNS, SASEGT. CDR3 length: 15 amino acids. V lost 7 bases, J lost 0 bases, and 15 bases lay in between. CDR3 sequence: CASNRERATNYGYTF. In nucleotides, the CDR3 is TGTGCCAGCAACCGCGAAAGGGCTACTAACTATGGCTACACCTTC.

The chain uses TRBV6-2 or TRBV6-3 and TRBJ2-7; D not resolved. V lost 6 bases to trimming and J lost 3 bases, with 12 bases between them. CDR3 length equals 13 residues. Germline assignment: CDR1 MNHEY and CDR2 SVGEGT. The chain's CDR3 is CASRSAGDYEQYF. CDR3 nucleotides: TGTGCCAGCAGGTCGGCAGGCGACTACGAGCAGTACTTC.

This clonotype was recorded a few times. CDR3 loop: CASSYGGLGEQYF. CDR3 DNA sequence: TGTGCCAGCAGTTACGGGGGGCTAGGCGAGCAGTACTTC. V usage is TRBV6-5 and J usage is TRBJ2-7; either TRBD1 or TRBD2 may fit D (6 bases each). The CDR3 covers 13 residues. Germline CDR1 MNHEY, CDR2 SVGAGI. V lost 2 bases, J lost 6 bases, and 11 bases lay in between.

This clonotype was recorded a few times. The V and J genes are TRBV10-3 and TRBJ2-1; 13 bases map to TRBD2. Germline CDR1 is ENHRY and CDR2 is SYGVKD. This CDR3 spans 15 amino acids. Trimming removed 10 bases from V and 8 bases from J; junction bases left unmatched: 11. The CDR3 DNA sequence: TGTGCCACTAAGCTCGGGACTAGCGGGGTAGATGAGCAGTTCTTC. Its translation: CATKLGTSGVDEQFF.

The chain links TRBV6-5 to TRBJ2-1, with D possibly TRBD2 on 5 matching bases. V was cut by 6 bases and J by 7 bases, with 13 bases left in between. The CDR3 runs 13 residues. Germline CDR1 MNHEY, CDR2 SVGAGI. CDR3 in DNA: TGTGCCAGCAGCCCGAGGACTGGTAATGAGCAGTTCTTC. Amino acids: CASSPRTGNEQFF.

The rearrangement uses TRBV12-3 or TRBV12-4 and TRBJ2-1, with 9 positions matching TRBD1. The CDR3 totals 15 residues. Trimming took 3 bases from V and 3 from J; bases not matched to a gene: 3. Here the CDR3 reads CASSFGQGSYNEQFF. The CDR3 nucleotides are TGTGCCAGCAGTTTCGGACAGGGGAGCTACAATGAGCAGTTCTTC.

The chain uses TRBV27 and TRBJ1-3; possible D gene TRBD1, 5 bases. Trimming removed 4 bases from V and 0 bases from J, with 16 bases in between. This CDR3 has 17 residues. Germline V CDR1 and CDR2: MNHEY, SMNVEV (reference sequence). The CDR3 DNA is TGTGCCAGCAGTTCTGACAGTTCAAGTCTCTCTGGAAACACCATATATTTT. Amino acid sequence: CASSSDSSSLSGNTIYF.

The chain recombines TRBV20-1 with TRBJ2-5; D remains unclear. V lost 4 bases and J 3 bases, leaving 6 bases between the germline ends. This CDR3 comprises 11 residues. CDR1 DFQATT and CDR2 SNEGSKA come from the germline V gene (reference sequence). This chain's CDR3 is CSAMSKETQYF. The CDR3 coding sequence is TGCAGTGCTATGAGTAAAGAGACCCAGTACTTC.

Concerning this clonotype itself: Germline is not matched at one junction end, which may reflect a read error. The V and J genes are TRBV11-2 and TRBJ2-3; D remains unclear. CDR1 and CDR2 from the germline V gene are SGHAT and FQNNGV. CDR3 length equals 14 residues. CDR3 region: CASSPRSGGWRKNF. The CDR3 bases are TGTGCCAGCAGCCCAAGATCCGGCGGTTGGAGAAAGAATTTT.

The chain recombines TRBV18 with TRBJ2-7; D possibly corresponds to TRBD1 (6 bases). This CDR3 is built from 13 residues. V lost 3 bases, J lost 3 bases, and 9 bases lay in between. Germline assignment: CDR1 KGHSH and CDR2 LQKENI. CDR3 bases: TGTGCCAGCTCACCGGGGGCTAACTACGAGCAGTACTTC. Translation: CASSPGANYEQYF.

This chain links TRBV19 with TRBJ2-5; D gene uncertain. Germline V lookup: CDR1 LNHDA, CDR2 SQIVND (reference sequence). The germline V and J ends were trimmed by 6 bases and 2 bases, with 10 bases remaining between them. The CDR3 runs 13 residues. Written as DNA, the CDR3 is TGTGCCAGTAGCTCGGCCAGGCAAGAGACCCAGTACTTC. Protein product: CASSSARQETQYF.

This clonotype was recorded a few times. This sequence joins TRBV7-9 and TRBJ2-3; D remains unclear. V was pared by 5 bases and J by 6 bases, with 12 bases between. This CDR3 has 13 residues. Germline loops: CDR1 SEHNR, CDR2 FQNEAQ (reference sequence). The CDR3 region is CASSLHLKDTQYF. DNA of the CDR3: TGTGCCAGCAGCCTACACCTGAAGGATACGCAGTATTTT.

This clonotype has just a few counts. J is TRBJ2-3 and V is TRBV10-2; no reliable D call. This CDR3 comprises 13 residues. The germline gives CDR1 WSHSY, CDR2 SAAADI. V was trimmed by 6 bases and J by 6 bases, leaving 13 bases between them. CDR3 amino acids: CASSPLPQDTQYF. The CDR3, as DNA: TGCGCCAGCAGCCCCCTTCCCCAGGATACGCAGTATTTT.

The chain combines TRBV3-1 with TRBJ2-3, with TRBD2 matching 10 bases. The germline gives CDR1 LGHDT, CDR2 YNNKEL (reference sequence). J gave up 5 bases and V 5 bases, and 10 bases lay outside the gene matches. This CDR3 is built from 16 residues. As DNA, the CDR3 is TGTGCCAGCAGCTTAAGCCTAGCGGGAGTAGGAGATACGCAGTATTTT. Its translation is CASSLSLAGVGDTQYF.

The V and J genes are TRBV3-1 and TRBJ2-3; 7 nucleotides match TRBD1. This CDR3 has 14 residues. Germline V gene lookup returns CDR1 LGHDT and CDR2 YNNKEL (reference sequence). V lost 3 bases and J lost 1; bases outside the gene matches: 1. The CDR3: CASSHQGGTDTQYF. CDR3 nucleotide sequence: TGTGCCAGCAGCCACCAGGGGGGCACAGATACGCAGTATTTT.

The chain combines TRBV5-1 with TRBJ2-3, with D perhaps being TRBD1 or TRBD2 (6 bases each). The V end lost 3 bases, the J end lost 0 bases, and 14 bases lay between the germline ends. The CDR3 extends over 16 amino acids. The germline CDR1 and CDR2 sequences are SGHRS and YFSETQ. The chain's CDR3 is CASSSGALGSTDTQYF. The DNA for the CDR3 is TGCGCCAGCAGCTCGGGGGCGCTCGGAAGCACAGATACGCAGTATTTT.